The next 18 T cell receptor beta chains were all read from a single sample in a study of T cell changes during pregnancy in multiple sclerosis. Here immunoSEQ multiplex PCR was the method, and the copy in TCRdb shows in-frame clones only, minus some. In the table there are 25,000 or so clones, under 95% of which are singletons. The sample was CD8+ T cells from peripheral blood mononuclear cells, taken before pregnancy. Receptors originate from a female donor with multiple sclerosis, enrolled in a pregnancy study.

The gene calls are TRBV5-4 and TRBJ2-7, with 7 bases aligning to TRBD2. CDR3 length equals 13 residues. V shed 4 bases and J 5 bases; nucleotides not matched to a gene: 6. Germline-derived CDR1 and CDR2 are SGHNT and YYREEE (reference sequence). Here the CDR3 reads CASSEWGTNEQYF. CDR3 nucleotide sequence: TGTGCCAGCAGCGAGTGGGGGACTAACGAGCAGTACTTC.

This rearrangement joins TRBV19 to TRBJ2-7, with a weak D call TRBD2 (5 bases). CDR1 LNHDA and CDR2 SQIVND come from the germline V gene (reference sequence). The CDR3 spans 14 residues. V lost 3 bases, J lost 1 base, and 10 bases lay in between. The CDR3 spells CASSIYGISYEQYF. The CDR3 coding sequence is TGTGCCAGTAGTATCTACGGGATATCCTACGAGCAGTACTTC.

The chain couples TRBV28 to TRBJ2-3; D possibly corresponds to TRBD2 (6 bases). This CDR3 contains 17 residues. The ends were cut back, 3 bases at V and 1 base at J, with 17 bases in the middle. The V gene's germline CDR1 is MDHEN and CDR2 SYDVKM. The CDR3, as DNA: TGTGCCAGCAGTTTTCGTTTACGGGAGTTTGGCACAGATACGCAGTATTTT. It is translated as CASSFRLREFGTDTQYF.

The gene calls are TRBV27 and TRBJ2-2, with TRBD1 as a possible D gene (6 bases). Trimming stripped 4 bases from V and 6 bases from J, with 12 bases between. CDR3 length: 14 residues. Germline CDR1 MNHEY, CDR2 SMNVEV (reference sequence). Here the CDR3 DNA reads TGTGCCAGCAGTTACGGGACACCTCCCGGGGAGCTGTTTTTT. This sequence encodes CASSYGTPPGELFF.

J is TRBJ2-7 and V is TRBV6-1, with 8 nucleotides matching TRBD1. CDR1 MNHNS and CDR2 SASEGT come from the germline V gene. Trimming removed 1 base from V and 5 bases from J; junction bases left unmatched: 10. CDR3 length: 16 residues. CDR3 sequence: CASSEVGGTGAHEQYF. The CDR3 DNA is TGTGCCAGCAGTGAAGTTGGAGGGACAGGAGCTCACGAGCAGTACTTC.

Concerning this clone itself: The junction departs from the called germline gene at one end, perhaps through a read error. The V gene is TRBV7-2, the J gene TRBJ2-7; 9 nucleotides line up with TRBD1. This CDR3 region has 17 residues. Germline values: CDR1 SGHTA, CDR2 FQGNSA. The CDR3 coding sequence is TGTGCCAGCACCTTAGGGTTCGTGGACAGGGGTGTGGACGAGCAGTACTTC. This translates into CASTLGFVDRGVDEQYF.

The chain uses TRBV7-2 and TRBJ2-5, with 9 bases fitting TRBD1. This CDR3 contains 13 residues. The germline gives CDR1 SGHTA, CDR2 FQGNSA. Trimming at V came to 5 bases and at J to 5 bases, leaving 3 bases not matched to a gene. CDR3: CASSRTGDETQYF. As DNA, the CDR3 is TGTGCCAGCAGCAGGACAGGGGATGAGACCCAGTACTTC. Full variable domain (outside the CDR3, taken from reference TRBV7-2 and TRBJ2-5): GAGVSQSPSNKVTEKGKDVELRCDPISGHTALYWYRQSLGQGLEFLIYFQGNSAPDKSGLPSDRFSAERTGGSVSTLTIQRTQQEDSAVYLCASSRTGDETQYFGPGTRLLVL.

This rearrangement joins TRBV28 to TRBJ2-7, with D perhaps matching TRBD1 (6 bases). Germline assignment: CDR1 MDHEN and CDR2 SYDVKM. The CDR3 runs to 15 residues. V was shortened by 4 bases and J by 2 bases, with 15 bases between the two germline ends. Written as DNA, the CDR3 is TGTGCCAGCAGTTACGGACTCACAGGGACCTACGAGCAGTACTTC. Translating it yields CASSYGLTGTYEQYF.

The rearrangement uses TRBV5-7 and TRBJ1-5; the D gene is possibly TRBD1 (5 bases). TRBV5-7 is an open reading frame, and its role is uncertain. V was clipped by 5 bases and J by 6 bases, with 27 bases between them. This CDR3 is built from 18 residues. CDR3 in amino acids: CASSIGAGTSIHSQPQHF. DNA of the CDR3: TGTGCCAGCAGTATTGGGGCGGGGACGAGCATCCATAGTCAGCCCCAGCATTTT.

The chain employs TRBV7-9 and TRBJ2-7; 7 positions agree with TRBD1. Germline loops: CDR1 SEHNR, CDR2 FQNEAQ (reference sequence). The V gene end was trimmed by 1 base and the J gene end by 0 bases; junction bases not matched to a gene: 6. The CDR3 runs 16 residues. The CDR3 region has the DNA TGTGCCAGCAGCTTAGGGCCCCGGGACAGCTCCTACGAGCAGTACTTC. Translated, it gives CASSLGPRDSSYEQYF.

The chain uses TRBV6-5 and TRBJ1-5; D is uncertain. Trimming took off 5 bases at V and 3 bases at J, with 8 bases between the two ends. Germline V gene sequence: CDR1 MNHEY, CDR2 SVGAGI. This CDR3 is built from 13 residues. CDR3 region: CASSTGYNQPQHF. The CDR3 bases are TGTGCCAGCAGTACGGGGTACAATCAGCCCCAGCATTTT.

The chain combines TRBV6-1 with TRBJ1-2; D is undetermined. This CDR3 contains 16 residues. Trimming removed 2 bases at V and 8 bases at J, with 21 bases between. Germline lookup yields CDR1 MNHNS and CDR2 SASEGT. CDR3 sequence (DNA): TGTGCCAGCAGTGAACAGGATACCATTACTAGCTGGGGCTACACCTTC. Amino acid sequence: CASSEQDTITSWGYTF.

The V gene is TRBV25-1, the J gene TRBJ2-1, with a possible D match to TRBD1 (5 bases). The length of the CDR3 is 13 residues. The V and J ends lost 5 bases and 5 bases respectively, with 10 bases between them. The germline gives CDR1 MGHDK, CDR2 SYGVNS. The CDR3 region is CASSRGHNNEQFF. CDR3 nucleotides: TGTGCCAGCAGTAGGGGCCACAACAATGAGCAGTTCTTC.

The gene calls are TRBV7-6 and TRBJ1-2; 7 bases are shared with TRBD1. This CDR3 comprises 15 residues. Germline CDR1 is SGHVS and CDR2 is FNYEAQ. V dropped 3 bases and J dropped 6; count of bases not matched to a gene: 10. The chain's CDR3 is CASSFLITGDDGYTF. CDR3 coding DNA: TGTGCCAGCAGCTTCCTTATTACAGGGGACGATGGCTACACCTTC.

The rearrangement uses TRBV5-1 and TRBJ2-3, with a weak D call TRBD1 (5 bases). V was clipped by 4 bases and J by 4 bases, with 13 bases between them. This CDR3 is 14 amino acids long. Germline assignment: CDR1 SGHRS and CDR2 YFSETQ. CDR3 residues: CASSHAGSADTQYF. DNA of the CDR3: TGCGCCAGCAGCCACGCAGGGTCAGCAGATACGCAGTATTTT.

This clone was picked up one time. The chain uses TRBV6-6 and TRBJ1-1; D remains ambiguous. Per the germline V gene, CDR1 is MNHNY and CDR2 is SVGAGI (reference sequence). The V gene lost 2 bases and the J gene lost 11 bases, with 6 bases spanning the gap. This CDR3 region has 10 residues. CDR3 sequence reads: CASSYEKAFF. Here the CDR3 DNA reads TGTGCCAGCAGTTACGAGAAGGCTTTCTTT.

This clone occurred a few times. The chain uses TRBV28 and TRBJ2-6; 7 nucleotides line up with TRBD1. With 3 bases clipped from V and 0 bases from J, the junction kept 11 bases outside the gene matches. This CDR3 is 19 amino acids long. The V gene's germline CDR1 is MDHEN and CDR2 SYDVKM. CDR3 residues: CASSLSGTVIPSGANVLTF. CDR3 bases: TGTGCCAGCAGTTTGTCCGGGACAGTAATTCCCTCTGGGGCCAACGTCCTGACTTTC.

The J gene is TRBJ1-3, the V gene TRBV10-3; D remains ambiguous. The germline V gene encodes CDR1 ENHRY and CDR2 SYGVKD. CDR3 length: 15 amino acids. Trimming cost V 0 bases and J 2 bases, with 8 bases left between them. The chain's CDR3 is CAISESEVPGNTIYF. CDR3 sequence (DNA): TGTGCCATCAGTGAGTCGGAGGTTCCTGGAAACACCATATATTTT.